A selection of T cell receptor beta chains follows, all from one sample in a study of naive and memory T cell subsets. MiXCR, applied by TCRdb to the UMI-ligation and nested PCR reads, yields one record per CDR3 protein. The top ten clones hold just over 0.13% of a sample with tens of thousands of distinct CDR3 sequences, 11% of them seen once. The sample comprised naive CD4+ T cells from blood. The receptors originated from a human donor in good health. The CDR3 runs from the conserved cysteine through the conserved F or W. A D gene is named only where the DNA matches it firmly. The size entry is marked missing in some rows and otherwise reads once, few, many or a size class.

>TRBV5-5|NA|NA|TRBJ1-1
CASSEPSGLQNTEAFF
TGTGCCAGCAGCGAACCCTCGGGACTCCAGAACACTGAAGCTTTCTTT
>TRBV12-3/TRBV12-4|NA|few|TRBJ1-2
CASSFSSTGHFGYTF
TGTGCCAGCAGTTTCAGTTCGACCGGACATTTTGGCTACACCTTC
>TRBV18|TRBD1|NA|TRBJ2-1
CATLTPGQGNYEQFF
TGTGCCACCCTCACACCGGGACAGGGCAATTATGAGCAGTTCTTC
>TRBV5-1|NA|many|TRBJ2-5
CASSPPGGRETQYF
TGCGCCAGCAGCCCGCCTGGGGGCCGAGAGACCCAGTACTTC
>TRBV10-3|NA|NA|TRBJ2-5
CAISDSGTRETQYF
TGTGCCATCAGTGACTCAGGGACGCGAGAGACCCAGTACTTC
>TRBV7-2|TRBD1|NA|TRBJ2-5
CASSLRSGQGIETQYF
TGTGCCAGCAGCTTAAGGTCGGGACAGGGAATAGAGACCCAGTACTTC
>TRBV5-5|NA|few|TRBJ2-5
CASSWGPNQETQYF
TGTGCCAGCAGCTGGGGACCAAACCAAGAGACCCAGTACTTC
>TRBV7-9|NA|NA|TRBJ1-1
CASSLAVTAGAFF
TGTGCCAGCAGCTTAGCCGTGACAGCAGGAGCTTTCTTT
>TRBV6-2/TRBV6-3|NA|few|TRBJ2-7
CASSYPKPPRLYEQYF
TGTGCCAGCAGCTATCCTAAACCTCCCAGGCTGTACGAGCAGTACTTC
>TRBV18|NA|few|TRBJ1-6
CASSPQGGGSPLHF
TGTGCCAGCTCACCACAGGGGGGTGGTTCACCCCTCCACTTT
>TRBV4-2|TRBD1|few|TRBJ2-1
CASSQGYRGQLNEQFF
TGTGCCAGCAGCCAGGGCTACAGGGGGCAGTTGAATGAGCAGTTCTTC
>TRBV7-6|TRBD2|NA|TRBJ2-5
CASSSSGRARETQYF
TGTGCCAGCAGCTCGAGCGGGAGGGCCCGGGAGACCCAGTACTTC
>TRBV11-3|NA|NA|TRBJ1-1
CASSLSRALNTEAFF
TGTGCCAGCAGCTTAAGCAGGGCCCTGAACACTGAAGCTTTCTTT
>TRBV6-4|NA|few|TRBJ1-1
CASSDESWSTEAFF
TGTGCCAGCAGTGACGAAAGTTGGAGCACTGAAGCTTTCTTT
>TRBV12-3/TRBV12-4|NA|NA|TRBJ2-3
CASSFGVGQYF
TGTGCCAGCAGTTTCGGGGTCGGGCAGTATTTT
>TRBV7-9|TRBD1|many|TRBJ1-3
CASSLTGIGNTIYF
TGTGCCAGCAGCTTGACAGGGATAGGAAACACCATATATTTT
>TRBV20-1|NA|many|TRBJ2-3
CSVSSDLTDTQYF
TGCAGTGTGTCTAGCGACCTCACAGATACGCAGTATTTT
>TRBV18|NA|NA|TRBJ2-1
CASSPQEYNEQFF
TGTGCCAGCTCACCACAGGAATACAATGAGCAGTTCTTC
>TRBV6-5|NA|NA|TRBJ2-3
CASSTTRADTQYF
TGTGCCAGCAGCACGACGAGGGCTGATACGCAGTATTTT
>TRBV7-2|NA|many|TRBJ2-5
CASSAEPRETQYF
TGTGCCAGCAGCGCAGAGCCTAGGGAGACCCAGTACTTC
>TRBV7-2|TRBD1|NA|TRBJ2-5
CASSSLGTVQETQYF
TGTGCCAGCAGCTCACTCGGGACAGTTCAAGAGACCCAGTACTTC
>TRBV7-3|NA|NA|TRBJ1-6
CASSMDTVNSPLHF
TGTGCCAGCAGCATGGACACCGTCAATTCACCCCTCCACTTT
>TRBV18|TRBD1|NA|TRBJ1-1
CASSPRTGAAVYTNAEALF
TGTGCCAGCTCACCACGGACAGGGGCTGCAGTGTATACAAACGCTGAAGCTCTCTTT
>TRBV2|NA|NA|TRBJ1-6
CASSEIGQKNSPLHF
TGTGCCAGCAGTGAGATAGGACAGAAGAATTCACCCCTCCACTTT
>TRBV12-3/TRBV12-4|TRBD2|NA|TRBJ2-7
CASSFASGDYEQYF
TGTGCCAGCAGTTTCGCTAGCGGGGACTACGAGCAGTACTTC
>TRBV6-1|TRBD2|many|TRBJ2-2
CASNPMVPSGRGTGELFF
TGTGCCAGCAATCCGATGGTTCCTAGCGGGAGGGGTACCGGGGAGCTGTTTTTT
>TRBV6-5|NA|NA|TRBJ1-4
CASSSGRLNEKLFF
TGTGCCAGCAGTTCGGGCAGACTCAATGAAAAACTGTTTTTT
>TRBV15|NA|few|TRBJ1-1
CATSRDVAGRTEAFF
TGTGCCACCAGCAGAGATGTGGCAGGGCGTACTGAAGCTTTCTTT
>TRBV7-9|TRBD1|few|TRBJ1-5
CASSWTGSNQPQHF
TGTGCCAGCAGCTGGACAGGTAGCAATCAGCCCCAGCATTTT
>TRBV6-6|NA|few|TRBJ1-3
CASSLLSGNTIYF
TGTGCCAGCAGTTTATTGTCCGGAAACACCATATATTTT
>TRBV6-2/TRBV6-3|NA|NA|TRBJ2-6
CASSYRVFTGANVLTF
TGTGCCAGCAGTTACAGGGTCTTCACTGGGGCCAACGTCCTGACTTTC
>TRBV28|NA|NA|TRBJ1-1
CASSYPGRGPRSEAFF
TGTGCCAGCAGTTACCCCGGACGGGGGCCTCGAAGTGAAGCTTTCTTT
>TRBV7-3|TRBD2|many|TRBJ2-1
CASSLIAGGRNEQFF
TGTGCCAGCAGCTTAATAGCGGGGGGCAGGAATGAGCAGTTCTTC
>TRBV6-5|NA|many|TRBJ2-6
CASSYTRFGSGANVLTF
TGTGCCAGCAGTTACACCAGGTTTGGGTCTGGGGCCAACGTCCTGACTTTC
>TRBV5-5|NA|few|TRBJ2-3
CASRLRGSQEESDTQYF
TGTGCCAGCAGATTGAGGGGATCGCAGGAGGAATCAGATACGCAGTATTTT
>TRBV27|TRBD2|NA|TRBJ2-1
CASTGGAHEQFF
TGTGCCAGCACCGGGGGGGCTCATGAGCAGTTCTTC
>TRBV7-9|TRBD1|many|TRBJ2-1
CASSSGQGGLHEQFF
TGTGCCAGCAGCTCGGGACAGGGGGGGCTCCATGAGCAGTTCTTC
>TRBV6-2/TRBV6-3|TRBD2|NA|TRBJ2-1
CASSYASKIAGANNEQFF
TGTGCCAGCAGTTACGCTTCTAAAATAGCGGGGGCCAACAATGAGCAGTTCTTC
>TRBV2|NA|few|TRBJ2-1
CASSVRQSSYNEQFF
TGTGCCAGCAGTGTAAGACAGAGCTCCTACAATGAGCAGTTCTTC
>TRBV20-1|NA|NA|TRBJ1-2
CSASANYGYTF
TGCAGTGCTAGTGCTAACTATGGCTACACCTTC
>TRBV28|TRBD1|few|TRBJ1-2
CATRDSYGYTF
TGTGCCACCCGGGACAGCTATGGCTACACCTTC
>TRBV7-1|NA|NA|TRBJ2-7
CASSSIPKLEQYF
TGTGCCAGCAGCTCGATCCCAAAGCTCGAGCAGTACTTC
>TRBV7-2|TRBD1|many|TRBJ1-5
CASSFTGGNQPQHF
TGTGCCAGCAGCTTCACAGGGGGAAATCAGCCCCAGCATTTT
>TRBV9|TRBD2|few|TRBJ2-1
CASSTGTLTSGGGNEQFF
TGTGCCAGCAGCACCGGCACATTGACTAGCGGGGGGGGCAATGAGCAGTTCTTC
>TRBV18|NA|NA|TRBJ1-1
CASSPRAVGTEAFF
TGTGCCAGCTCACCCAGAGCAGTGGGCACTGAAGCTTTCTTT
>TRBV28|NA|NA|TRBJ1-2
CASNPFSGGFYGYTF
TGTGCCAGCAACCCCTTTTCGGGAGGTTTTTATGGCTACACCTTC
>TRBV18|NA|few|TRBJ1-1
CASSFHGDVKSEAFF
TGTGCCAGCTCTTTTCATGGGGATGTTAAGTCTGAAGCTTTCTTT
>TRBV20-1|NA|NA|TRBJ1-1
CRASGGTEAFF
TGCAGGGCGAGCGGTGGCACTGAAGCTTTCTTT
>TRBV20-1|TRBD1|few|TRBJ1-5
CSARPRTGGQSNQPQHF
TGCAGTGCTAGACCCCGGACAGGGGGTCAAAGCAATCAGCCCCAGCATTTT
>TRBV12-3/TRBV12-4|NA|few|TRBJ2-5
CASSPRRAETQYF
TGTGCCAGCAGCCCCCGGAGGGCCGAGACCCAGTACTTC
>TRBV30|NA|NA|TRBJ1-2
CACDGNYGYTF
TGTGCCTGCGACGGTAACTATGGCTACACCTTC
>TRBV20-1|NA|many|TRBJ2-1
CSARDFIRQSSYNEQFF
TGCAGTGCTAGAGATTTTATTAGACAGAGCTCCTACAATGAGCAGTTCTTC
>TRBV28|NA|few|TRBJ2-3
CASSLRLATDTQYF
TGTGCCAGCAGTTTAAGGCTAGCGACAGATACGCAGTATTTT
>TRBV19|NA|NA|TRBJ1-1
CASHSPGHSEAFF
TGTGCCAGTCATTCACCGGGACATTCTGAAGCTTTCTTT
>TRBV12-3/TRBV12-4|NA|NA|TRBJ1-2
CASSRPDGYYGYTF
TGTGCCAGCAGCCGCCCGGATGGCTACTATGGCTACACCTTC